The clone carrying this T cell receptor (beta chain) was counted only a few times. V shed 1 base and J shed 7 bases, with 8 bases lying between them. The CDR3 is made up of 14 amino acids. One entry per CDR3 protein results from TCRdb running MiXCR on the RT-PCR reads. The sample consists of 280,000 or so distinct CDR3 sequences, 21% of them appearing once. These data originate in a study of response to subunit inactivated influenza vaccine. The chain has TRBV12-3 or TRBV12-4 and TRBJ1-6; D is uncertain. The sample consisted of PBMCs from blood, taken approximately 22 months after vaccination. The sequence derives from a man aged 45 to 70 who received an inactivated influenza vaccine. The CDR3 spells CASSLVPENSPLHF. As DNA, the CDR3 is TGTGCCAGCAGTTTAGTTCCAGAGAATTCACCCCTCCACTTT.